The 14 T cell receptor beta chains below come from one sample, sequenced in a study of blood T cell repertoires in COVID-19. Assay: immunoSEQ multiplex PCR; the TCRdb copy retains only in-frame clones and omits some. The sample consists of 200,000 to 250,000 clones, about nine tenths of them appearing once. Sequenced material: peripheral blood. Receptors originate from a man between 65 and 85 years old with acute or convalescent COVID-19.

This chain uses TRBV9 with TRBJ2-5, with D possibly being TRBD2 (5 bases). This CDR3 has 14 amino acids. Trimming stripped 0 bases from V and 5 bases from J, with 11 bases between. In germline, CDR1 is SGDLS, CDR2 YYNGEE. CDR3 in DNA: TGTGCCAGCAGCGTAGGACCAGCGGAGGAGACCCAGTACTTC. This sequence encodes CASSVGPAEETQYF. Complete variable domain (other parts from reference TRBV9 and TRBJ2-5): DSGVTQTPKHLITATGQRVTLRCSPRSGDLSVYWYQQSLDQGLQFLIQYYNGEERAKGNILERFSAQQFPDLHSELNLSSLELGDSALYFCASSVGPAEETQYFGPGTRLLVL.

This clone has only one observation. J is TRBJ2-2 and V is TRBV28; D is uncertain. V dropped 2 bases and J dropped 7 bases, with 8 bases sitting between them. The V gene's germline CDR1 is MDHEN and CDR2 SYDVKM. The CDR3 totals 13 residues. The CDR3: CASSLGGGGELFF. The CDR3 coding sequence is TGTGCCAGCAGTTTAGGCGGTGGCGGGGAGCTGTTTTTT.

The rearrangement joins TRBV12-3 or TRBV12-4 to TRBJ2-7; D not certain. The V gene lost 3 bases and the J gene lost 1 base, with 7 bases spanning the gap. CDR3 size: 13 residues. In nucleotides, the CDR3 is TGTGCCAGCAGTTTTCGTCAGTCCTACGAGCAGTACTTC. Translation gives CASSFRQSYEQYF.

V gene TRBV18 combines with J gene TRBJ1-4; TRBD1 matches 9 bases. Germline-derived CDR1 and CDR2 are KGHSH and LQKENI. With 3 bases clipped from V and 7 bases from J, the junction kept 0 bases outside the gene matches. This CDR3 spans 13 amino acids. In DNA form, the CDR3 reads TGTGCCAGCTCACCGGGACAGGGTGAAAAACTGTTTTTT. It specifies CASSPGQGEKLFF.

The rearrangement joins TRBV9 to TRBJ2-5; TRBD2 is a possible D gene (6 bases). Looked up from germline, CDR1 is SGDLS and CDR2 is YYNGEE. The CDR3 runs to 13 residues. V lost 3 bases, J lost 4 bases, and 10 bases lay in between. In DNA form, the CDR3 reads TGTGCCAGCAGCGCGACTAGTGCAGAGACCCAGTACTTC. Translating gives CASSATSAETQYF.

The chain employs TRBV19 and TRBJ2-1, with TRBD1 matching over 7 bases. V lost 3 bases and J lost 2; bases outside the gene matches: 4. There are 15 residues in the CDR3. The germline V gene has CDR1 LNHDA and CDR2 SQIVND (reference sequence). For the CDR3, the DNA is TGTGCCAGTAGTATTGCTACAGGGGCCTACAATGAGCAGTTCTTC. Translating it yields CASSIATGAYNEQFF.

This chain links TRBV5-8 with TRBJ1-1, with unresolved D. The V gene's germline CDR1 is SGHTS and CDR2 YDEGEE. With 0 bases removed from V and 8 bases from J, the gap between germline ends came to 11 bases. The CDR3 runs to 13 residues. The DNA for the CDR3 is TGTGCCAGCAGCTTGGTAATGTTGGAGGAAGCTTTCTTT. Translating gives CASSLVMLEEAFF. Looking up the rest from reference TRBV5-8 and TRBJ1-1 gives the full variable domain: EAGVTQSPTHLIKTRGQQATLRCSPISGHTSVYWYQQALGLGLQFLLWYDEGEERNRGNFPPRFSGRQFPNYSSELNVNALELEDSALYLCASSLVMLEEAFFGQGTRLTVV.

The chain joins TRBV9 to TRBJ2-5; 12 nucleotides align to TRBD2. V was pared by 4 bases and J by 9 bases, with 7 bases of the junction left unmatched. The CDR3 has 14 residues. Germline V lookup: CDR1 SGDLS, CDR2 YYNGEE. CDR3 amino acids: CASSSGLAGRPQYF. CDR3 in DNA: TGTGCCAGCAGCTCGGGACTAGCGGGTCGGCCCCAGTACTTC.

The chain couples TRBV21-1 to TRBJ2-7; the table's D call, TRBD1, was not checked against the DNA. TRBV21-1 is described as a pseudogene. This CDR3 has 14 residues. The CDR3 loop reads CASSKPQGAYEQYF. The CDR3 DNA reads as TGTGCCAGCAGCAAACCACAGGGTGCCTACGAGCAGTACTTC.

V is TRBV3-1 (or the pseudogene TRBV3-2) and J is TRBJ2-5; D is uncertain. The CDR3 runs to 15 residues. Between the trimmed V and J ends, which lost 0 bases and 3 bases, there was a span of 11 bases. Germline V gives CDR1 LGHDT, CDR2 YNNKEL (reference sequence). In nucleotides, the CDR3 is TGTGCCAGCAGCCAAGAAGGCAGGCTCAAAGAGACCCAGTACTTC. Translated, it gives CASSQEGRLKETQYF.

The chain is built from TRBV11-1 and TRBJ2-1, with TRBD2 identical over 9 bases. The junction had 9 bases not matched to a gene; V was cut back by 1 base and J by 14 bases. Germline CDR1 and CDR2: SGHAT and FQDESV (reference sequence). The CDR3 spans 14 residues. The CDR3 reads CASSLGLAEGRKFF. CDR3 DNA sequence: TGTGCCAGCAGCTTAGGACTAGCGGAGGGGCGGAAGTTCTTC.

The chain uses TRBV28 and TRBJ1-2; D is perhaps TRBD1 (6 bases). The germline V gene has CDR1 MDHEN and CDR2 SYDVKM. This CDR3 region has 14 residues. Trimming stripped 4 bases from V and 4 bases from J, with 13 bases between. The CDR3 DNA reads TGTGCCAGCAGTTCCGGTACAGGGTTCTATGGCTACACCTTC. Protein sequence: CASSSGTGFYGYTF.

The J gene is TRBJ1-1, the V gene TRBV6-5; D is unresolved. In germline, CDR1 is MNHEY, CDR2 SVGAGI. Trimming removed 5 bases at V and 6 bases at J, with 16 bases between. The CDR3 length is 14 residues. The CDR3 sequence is CASSREGLLSEAFF. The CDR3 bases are TGTGCCAGCAGTCGTGAGGGTTTACTCTCTGAAGCTTTCTTT.

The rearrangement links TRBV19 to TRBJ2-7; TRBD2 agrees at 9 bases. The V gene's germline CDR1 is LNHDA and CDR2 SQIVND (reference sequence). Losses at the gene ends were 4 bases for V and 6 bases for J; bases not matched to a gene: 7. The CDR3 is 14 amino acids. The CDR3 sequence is CASSRLAAVREQYF. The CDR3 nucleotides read TGTGCCAGTAGTAGACTAGCGGCTGTTCGCGAGCAGTACTTC.